These T cell receptor beta chains were read from a single sample in a study of blood T cell repertoires in COVID-19. The repertoire was sequenced with immunoSEQ multiplex PCR; TCRdb's copy has only in-frame clones and lacks some. The sample shows more than 350,000 clones, roughly 90% of them seen only once. The sequenced material came from PBMCs or T cells enriched from blood (not recorded which). The receptors stem from a woman under 30 who had been exposed to COVID-19. Each CDR3 is given with its conserved first and last residue. The D gene is left open where the match is weak. Rows may omit the clone size; those that give it use once, few, many or a size class.

CASRKQGPQETQYF,TGTGCCAGCAGGAAACAGGGCCCCCAAGAGACCCAGTACTTC,NA,TRBV6-5,NA,TRBJ2-5
CASTTSGGYEQYF,TGTGCCAGCACGACTAGCGGGGGCTACGAGCAGTACTTC,TRBD2,TRBV25-1,NA,TRBJ2-7
CASSSWVGTSSYEQYF,TGTGCCAGCAGTTCATGGGTGGGGACTAGCTCCTACGAGCAGTACTTC,TRBD2,TRBV6-5,NA,TRBJ2-7
CASSYTGTHNSPLHF,TGTGCCAGCAGTTATACCGGGACACATAATTCACCCCTCCACTTT,NA,TRBV6-5,once,TRBJ1-6
CASSQDLSGGPYEQYF,TGTGCCAGCAGCCAGGATCTGAGCGGGGGACCTTACGAGCAGTACTTC,TRBD2,TRBV4-2,NA,TRBJ2-7
CASTTTGISPLHF,TGTGCCAGCACCACTACAGGGATTTCACCCCTCCACTTT,NA,TRBV28,once,TRBJ1-6
CAIKEGALEAFF,TGTGCCATCAAGGAGGGTGCACTTGAAGCTTTCTTT,NA,TRBV10-3,NA,TRBJ1-1
CASSDQGTGANVLTF,TGTGCCAGCAGTGACCAGGGGACTGGGGCCAACGTCCTGACTTTC,NA,TRBV6-4,NA,TRBJ2-6
CASSISYVQYF,TGTGCCAGCAGCATTTCTTATGTGCAGTACTTC,NA,TRBV6-2/TRBV6-3,NA,TRBJ2-7
CAISERGTGGPYTF,TGTGCCATCAGTGAAAGAGGGACAGGGGGTCCCTACACCTTC,TRBD1,TRBV10-3,NA,TRBJ1-2
CASSPAGTGDEQYF,TGTGCCAGCAGCCCGGCAGGGACAGGGGACGAGCAGTACTTC,TRBD1,TRBV28,NA,TRBJ2-7